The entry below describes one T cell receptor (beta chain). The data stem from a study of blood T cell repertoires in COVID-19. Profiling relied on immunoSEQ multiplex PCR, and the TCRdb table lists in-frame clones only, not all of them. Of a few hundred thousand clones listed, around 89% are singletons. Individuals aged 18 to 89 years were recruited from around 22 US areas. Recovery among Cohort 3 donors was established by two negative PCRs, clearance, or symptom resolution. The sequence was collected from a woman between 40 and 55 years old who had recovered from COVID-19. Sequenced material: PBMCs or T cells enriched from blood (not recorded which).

CDR3 residues: CASRSSFDTGELFF. As DNA, the CDR3 is TGTGCCAGTAGGTCTAGCTTTGACACCGGGGAGCTGTTTTTT. The chain uses TRBV19 and TRBJ2-2, with a tentative D call TRBD2 (5 bases). Germline V lookup: CDR1 LNHDA, CDR2 SQIVND (reference sequence). Between the trimmed V and J ends, which lost 6 bases and 3 bases, there was a span of 11 bases. The CDR3 length is 14 residues.